These 26 T cell receptor beta chains were all obtained from the same sample, sequenced in a study of lymphopenia after photon versus proton radiotherapy. The assay was immunoSEQ multiplex PCR, and TCRdb's table has in-frame clones only and misses some. The sample yields about 62,000 clones, roughly 90% seen once. The input for sequencing was peripheral blood, taken from a patient treated with proton-based radiotherapy. The receptors were gathered from a man older than 75 with esophageal cancer.

The chain uses TRBV2 and TRBJ2-3; TRBD1 agrees at 8 bases. J lost 4 bases, V lost 6 bases, and 6 bases had no gene match. This CDR3 region has 14 residues. Germline V gene lookup returns CDR1 SNHLY and CDR2 FYNNEI. Written as DNA, the CDR3 is TGTGCCAGCAGCTGGACAGGGCGCCCAGATACGCAGTATTTT. Translation: CASSWTGRPDTQYF. Full variable domain (rest looked up from reference TRBV2 and TRBJ2-3): EPEVTQTPSHQVTQMGQEVILRCVPISNHLYFYWYRQILGQKVEFLVSFYNNEISEKSEIFDDQFSVERPDGSNFTLKIRSTKLEDSAMYFCASSWTGRPDTQYFGPGTRLTVL.

The rearrangement joins TRBV7-2 to TRBJ2-7; D could derive from TRBD1 or TRBD2 (5 bases each). The germline gives CDR1 SGHTA, CDR2 FQGNSA. The CDR3 runs 12 residues. V was pared by 5 bases and J by 2 bases, with 7 bases between. The CDR3 is CASSTGPYEQYF. CDR3 coding DNA: TGTGCCAGCAGCACGGGACCCTACGAGCAGTACTTC.

V is TRBV5-1 and J is TRBJ2-5, with D tentatively TRBD2 (6 bases). The CDR3 totals 15 residues. CDR1 is SGHRS and CDR2 is YFSETQ in the germline V gene. The ends were cut back, 6 bases at V and 5 bases at J, with 20 bases in the middle. The CDR3 is CASTPTGRLGETQYF. DNA for the CDR3: TGCGCCAGCACCCCCACTGGGAGGTTGGGGGAGACCCAGTACTTC.

The chain uses TRBV29-1 and TRBJ2-7; D not resolved. The CDR3 is made up of 11 amino acids. Trimming removed 7 bases at V and 3 bases at J, with 10 bases between. Germline lookup yields CDR1 SQVTM and CDR2 ANQGSEA. The CDR3 bases are TGCAGCGCCTTGCAGGTCTACGAGCAGTACTTC. Translated: CSALQVYEQYF.

The gene calls are TRBV5-1 and TRBJ2-1, with 12 bases that match TRBD2. The CDR3 consists of 17 residues. V shed 1 base, J shed 2 bases, and the junction held 4 bases outside the gene matches. CDR1 is SGHRS and CDR2 is YFSETQ in the germline V gene. This CDR3 is CASSLFSSGGAYNEQFF. Here the CDR3 DNA reads TGCGCCAGCAGCTTGTTTTCTAGCGGGGGGGCCTACAATGAGCAGTTCTTC. The full variable domain, in which reference TRBV5-1 and TRBJ2-1 provide the parts outside the CDR3, is KAGVTQTPRYLIKTRGQQVTLSCSPISGHRSVSWYQQTPGQGLQFLFEYFSETQRNKGNFPGRFSGRQFSNSRSEMNVSTLELGDSALYLCASSLFSSGGAYNEQFFGPGTRLTVL.

The rearrangement links TRBV5-1 to TRBJ1-4, with 9 bases identical to TRBD1. Germline V gene lookup returns CDR1 SGHRS and CDR2 YFSETQ. J was trimmed by 5 bases and V by 5 bases; bases with no gene match: 7. CDR3 length: 15 residues. CDR3 nucleotide sequence: TGCGCCAGCAGGGGGCTAGGGACAGGGAATGAAAAACTGTTTTTT. It translates to CASRGLGTGNEKLFF.

The gene calls are TRBV5-1 and TRBJ1-3, with D uncertain. Germline lookup yields CDR1 SGHRS and CDR2 YFSETQ. The CDR3 runs to 15 residues. Trimming cost V 0 bases and J 3 bases, with 10 bases left between them. The CDR3 is CASSLEGVFGNTIYF. The DNA for the CDR3 is TGCGCCAGCAGCTTGGAGGGAGTCTTTGGAAACACCATATATTTT.

The gene calls are TRBV4-2 and TRBJ2-7; maybe TRBD1 (6 bases). With 3 bases removed from V and 0 bases from J, the gap between germline ends came to 12 bases. CDR3 length equals 15 residues. The V gene's germline CDR1 is LGHNA and CDR2 YNFKEQ. The CDR3 sequence: CASSHPGHLSYEQYF. CDR3 coding DNA: TGTGCCAGCAGCCATCCGGGACACCTCTCCTACGAGCAGTACTTC.

This chain connects TRBV9 to TRBJ1-1, with D unclear. The CDR3 runs 13 residues. V lost 3 bases to trimming and J lost 4 bases, with 10 bases between them. From germline, CDR1 is SGDLS and CDR2 YYNGEE. The CDR3 bases are TGTGCCAGCAGCGGAATGGTCTCCACTGAAGCTTTCTTT. Its translation: CASSGMVSTEAFF.

This chain uses TRBV5-4 with TRBJ2-7, with 11 bases fitting TRBD2. Looked up from germline, CDR1 is SGHNT and CDR2 is YYREEE (reference sequence). Germline trimming cut 0 bases from V and 4 bases from J; bases unmatched to any gene: 3. The CDR3 loop spans 15 amino acids. The CDR3 coding sequence is TGTGCCAGCAGCTTGGGGGGACTAGCGGATTACGAGCAGTACTTC. Encoded protein: CASSLGGLADYEQYF.

The gene calls are TRBV5-4 and TRBJ2-7; 9 nucleotides line up with TRBD1. This CDR3 has 14 residues. V dropped 4 bases and J dropped 2; count of bases not matched to a gene: 4. Germline V gene sequence: CDR1 SGHNT, CDR2 YYREEE (reference sequence). The CDR3 nucleotides are TGTGCCAGCAGCGATCGGACAGGGGCCTACGAGCAGTACTTC. Translated: CASSDRTGAYEQYF.

The chain combines TRBV10-3 with TRBJ1-2; 11 nucleotides line up with TRBD1. The germline V gene has CDR1 ENHRY and CDR2 SYGVKD. V lost 6 bases, J lost 2 bases, and 5 bases stayed unmatched. CDR3 length equals 15 residues. CDR3: CAIRGTGGENYGYTF. The CDR3 DNA reads TGTGCCATCAGGGGGACAGGGGGTGAGAACTATGGCTACACCTTC.

This clone is a singleton in its sample. This chain uses TRBV5-1 with TRBJ1-1; no clear D gene. CDR3 size: 15 residues. The V and J ends lost 0 bases and 3 bases respectively, with 12 bases between them. Germline CDR1 reads SGHRS; CDR2 reads YFSETQ. The CDR3 spells CASSLVGELDTEAFF. CDR3 nucleotide sequence: TGCGCCAGCAGCTTGGTTGGAGAGCTGGACACTGAAGCTTTCTTT.

This sequence joins TRBV10-3 and TRBJ1-5; tentatively, D is TRBD1 (5 bases). The CDR3 length is 13 residues. CDR1 and CDR2 (germline): ENHRY, SYGVKD. The CDR3 spells CAGAGGSNQPQHF. DNA of the CDR3: TGTGCAGGGGCCGGGGGTAGCAATCAGCCCCAGCATTTT.

This clone was seen only once. The rearrangement links TRBV5-5 to TRBJ2-7, with 9 bases lining up with TRBD1. CDR3 size: 14 residues. Germline lookup yields CDR1 SGHKS and CDR2 YYEKEE (reference sequence). V shed 4 bases and J 4 bases; nucleotides not matched to a gene: 6. CDR3 nucleotides: TGTGCCAGCAGCCCAGGACAGGGGCTTTACGAGCAGTACTTC. This encodes CASSPGQGLYEQYF. The complete variable domain, with remaining parts taken from reference TRBV5-5 and TRBJ2-7, reads DAGVTQSPTHLIKTRGQQVTLRCSPISGHKSVSWYQQVLGQGPQFIFQYYEKEERGRGNFPDRFSARQFPNYSSELNVNALLLGDSALYLCASSPGQGLYEQYFGPGTRLTVT.

The chain recombines TRBV2 with TRBJ2-7; D is unclear. V lost 4 bases to trimming and J lost 6 bases, with 10 bases between them. In germline, CDR1 is SNHLY, CDR2 FYNNEI. The CDR3 loop spans 12 amino acids. The CDR3 loop is CASSGIVGEQYF. In DNA, the CDR3 is TGTGCCAGCAGTGGAATCGTGGGCGAGCAGTACTTC.

This sequence joins TRBV6-5 and TRBJ2-7; TRBD2 is a possible D gene (5 bases). V gave up 5 bases and J gave up 3 bases, with 11 bases separating them. Germline V lookup: CDR1 MNHEY, CDR2 SVGAGI. The CDR3 sequence is 13 residues long. The CDR3 spells CASSDTRSYEQYF. The CDR3 region has the DNA TGTGCCAGCAGTGACACTAGAAGCTACGAGCAGTACTTC.

The chain is built from TRBV5-3 and TRBJ2-1, with 10 bases lining up with TRBD2. TRBV5-3 is reported as an ORF; its role is uncertain. The CDR3 has 16 residues. Unmatched junction bases numbered 9, after V lost 0 bases and J lost 9 bases. This chain's CDR3 is CARSLAPAGGPAEQFF. The CDR3 nucleotides read TGTGCCAGAAGCTTGGCCCCAGCGGGGGGGCCTGCTGAGCAGTTCTTC.

The chain uses TRBV30 and TRBJ1-6; unclear D gene. Trimming shortened V by 1 base and J by 6 bases, and 13 bases separated the two germline ends. The CDR3 has 15 amino acids. Germline CDR1 GTSNPN, CDR2 SVGIG (reference sequence). Here the CDR3 DNA reads TGTGCCTGGAGTGGTCTCTCGCAGGTTAATTCACCCCTCCACTTT. Amino acids: CAWSGLSQVNSPLHF. Using reference TRBV30 and TRBJ1-6 for the parts outside the CDR3, the full variable domain is SQTIHQWPATLVQPVGSPLSLECTVEGTSNPNLYWYRQAAGRGLQLLFYSVGIGQISSEVPQNLSASRPQDRQFILSSKKLLLSDSGFYLCAWSGLSQVNSPLHFGNGTRLTVT.

The J gene is TRBJ2-1, the V gene TRBV11-1; unclear D gene. The CDR3 is made up of 11 amino acids. V was pared by 5 bases and J by 5 bases, with 4 bases between. Germline V gene lookup returns CDR1 SGHAT and CDR2 FQDESV (reference sequence). The CDR3 DNA reads as TGTGCCAGCAGCCCGAACAATGAGCAGTTCTTC. Its translation is CASSPNNEQFF.

This clone occurred once. V gene TRBV20-1 combines with J gene TRBJ2-5; 7 bases agree with TRBD2. This CDR3 is built from 11 residues. The trim removed 1 base at V and 11 bases at J, leaving 4 bases unmatched. Germline V CDR1 and CDR2: DFQATT, SNEGSKA (reference sequence). The CDR3 DNA is TGCAGTGCTAGAGGGGGGGGAGAGCAGTACTTC. Its protein is CSARGGGEQYF.

The chain is built from TRBV5-6 and TRBJ1-2; D is uncertain. The CDR3 spans 14 residues. Trimming removed 2 bases from V and 2 bases from J, with 10 bases in between. CDR1 and CDR2 from the germline V gene are SGHDT and YYEEEE. CDR3 sequence: CASSFRAGNYGYTF. CDR3 bases: TGTGCCAGCAGCTTTAGGGCGGGAAACTATGGCTACACCTTC.

V usage is TRBV18 and J usage is TRBJ2-3, with D possibly being TRBD2 (5 bases). The CDR3 length is 16 residues. Germline V CDR1 and CDR2: KGHSH, LQKENI. Trimming removed 1 base from V and 6 bases from J, with 17 bases in between. CDR3 in DNA: TGTGCCAGCTCACCACGGGCTAGCCAGACTTCGGATACGCAGTATTTT. This gives the protein CASSPRASQTSDTQYF.

The chain uses TRBV19 and TRBJ1-2, with D possibly matching TRBD1 (5 bases). V gave up 3 bases and J gave up 8 bases, with 22 bases separating them. Germline V gives CDR1 LNHDA, CDR2 SQIVND (reference sequence). The CDR3 has 16 residues. The chain's CDR3 is CASSILSAGIFYGYTF. The CDR3 DNA is TGTGCCAGTAGTATCCTCTCTGCAGGGATATTTTACGGCTACACCTTC.

This rearrangement joins TRBV10-3 to TRBJ1-5; perhaps TRBD1 as D (6 bases). Deletions cut 8 bases from V and 2 bases from J, with 7 bases between. The CDR3 is 12 residues long. Germline V lookup: CDR1 ENHRY, CDR2 SYGVKD. The CDR3 protein is CAIGGRNQPQHF. DNA for the CDR3: TGTGCCATCGGGGGGCGCAATCAGCCCCAGCATTTT.

This clone is medium-sized (0.01 to 0.1%). This same CDR3 is encoded by further DNA sequences in the sample. The chain carries TRBV7-2 and TRBJ1-1; D gene ambiguous. Germline CDR1 and CDR2: SGHTA and FQGNSA. This CDR3 contains 15 residues. The ends were cut back, 0 bases at V and 2 bases at J, with 10 bases in the middle. The CDR3 spells CASSLAIERNTEAFF. CDR3 in DNA: TGTGCCAGCAGCTTAGCTATAGAGAGAAACACTGAAGCTTTCTTT. Drawing the rest from reference TRBV7-2 and TRBJ1-1, the complete variable domain is GAGVSQSPSNKVTEKGKDVELRCDPISGHTALYWYRQSLGQGLEFLIYFQGNSAPDKSGLPSDRFSAERTGGSVSTLTIQRTQQEDSAVYLCASSLAIERNTEAFFGQGTRLTVV.